This T cell receptor (beta chain) was obtained from a study of metastatic and nonmetastatic thyroid tumors. Study at large: For malignant and benign thyroid patients, tumor or nodule tissue and blood were the sources whose repertoires were compared. Findings and caveats of the study: Significantly greater TCR beta diversity was reportedly found in malignant thyroid tumors than in benign nodules (in blood and tumor).

There are 14 residues in the CDR3. In germline, CDR1 is SGHTA, CDR2 FQGNSA. V lost 1 base to trimming and J lost 4 bases, with 10 bases between them. In the original workflow: Building a distant-metastasis classifier for papillary thyroid cancer drew on CDR3 differences across clinicopathological groups. TCRdb re-processed the PCR reads through MiXCR. Here the V and J calls rest on TCRdb's processing, not on the authors' analysis. The table records tens of thousands of clones, roughly 25% of them present only once. Thyroid surgery was performed in patients who had received no treatment beforehand. This clone was seen repeatedly, ten times or more. Its specificity is unknown.

The sequenced sample was blood. The chain couples TRBV7-2 to TRBJ1-2; possible D gene TRBD1, 5 bases. This TCR was sampled from a female donor with papillary thyroid cancer or a benign thyroid nodule (not recorded which). Some clones in this sample may be carry-over from other donors' samples. CDR3 nucleotide sequence: TGTGCCAGCAGCTTAGAAACGAGGGGCTATGGCTACACCTTC. This gives the protein CASSLETRGYGYTF.